This T cell receptor (beta chain) was observed in a study of siplizumab effects on memory and regulatory T cells (dated by TCRdb to about 2019). About the investigation overall: The study looked at the effect of siplizumab, an anti-CD2 antibody, on alloreactive T-cell subsets in allogeneic mixed lymphocyte reactions made from human PBMCs.

Sorted unstimulated T cells, along with proliferating T cells recovered from mixed lymphocyte reactions, underwent TCRbeta CDR3 sequencing. Fresh whole blood from nine to eleven HLA-typed healthy donors served as the source for isolating PBMCs. Study-wide conclusions, independent of this receptor: Sequences below about 10^-5 frequency were poorly captured, so only a minor fraction of alloreactive clones could be mapped to unstimulated subsets. Roughly 75-96% of proliferating CD4+ or CD8+ clones could not be assigned a naive or memory phenotype. The cumulative frequency of alloreactive sequences traceable to unstimulated CD4+ memory T cells was significantly reduced by siplizumab. Among mappable alloreactive CD4+ clones, the Treg-derived fraction averaged approximately 69% with siplizumab versus around 25% in control reactions. Unstimulated naive T cells appeared to be more diverse than memory T cells, and naive cells seemed to make a substantial contribution to the alloresponse. The suppressive function of proliferating Tregs from siplizumab cultures was not functionally confirmed.

The germline V end is reduced by 6 bases and the J end by 3 bases; junction bases left unmatched: 18. CDR1 and CDR2, looked up from the germline V gene, are MDHEN and SYDVKM. The CDR3 runs 18 residues from the cysteine to the phenylalanine. Only CDR3 DNA remains: 54 bases, in frame from the first base. With respect to this clone: This clone's antigen is unknown. The record has no base qualities; no much larger clone is one base away.

Library method: the immunoSEQ multiplex PCR assay. The deep sequencing platform assayed some 98,000 TCR templates per sample. Genomic DNA extracted from sorted T cells was the material used for TCRbeta CDR3 sequencing. On the authors' methods: The R programming language was used for clonal analysis of the TCRbeta CDR3 data. Comparing unstimulated samples against CFSE-low samples taken after the reaction was how alloreactive CD4+ and CD8+ clones were defined. Regulatory or non-regulatory origin was assigned to alloreactive CD4+ clones by matching of sequences to sorted unstimulated Treg and non-Treg repertoires. The clones in this table, taken by TCRdb from immuneACCESS, are in-frame only. Not every clone is retained; where verified, under half of the shortfall comes from an unresolved V gene, and the cause of the rest is unknown. That table gives V, J and clone size, and the DNA gave D and trimming. The sample includes roughly 100,000 clones, with 80% to 95% observed a single time. The top ten clonotypes cover around 1.1% of the sample.

The rearranged segments are TRBV28 and TRBJ2-7, with TRBD1 matching 9 junction bases. Sequencing input: CD4+ T cells sorted from blood. This sequence was found in a human donor in good health. The nucleotide sequence reads as follows: TGTGCCAGCAGCGATCTAGCCTTACAGGGGGCGAGGCTCTACGAGCAGTACTTC. Its protein is CASSDLALQGARLYEQYF.